These 10 T cell receptor beta chains were sequenced from one sample in a study of CD8 T cells in Susac syndrome. RNA, at roughly 0.5 to 1 ug, was reverse transcribed with random hexamers. TCRdb ran MiXCR on the immunoSEQ multiplex PCR reads and lists one entry per CDR3 protein. The data contain under 200,000 distinct CDR3 sequences, 95% of them singletons. Specimen: CD4+ T cells from PBMCs. The receptor set was obtained from a human donor in good health.

A single count supports this clonotype. Relative to the germline gene, one junction end is altered; a read error may explain this. V gene TRBV7-7 combines with J gene TRBJ2-3; possibly TRBD2 for D (5 bases). Germline-derived CDR1 and CDR2 are SSHAT and FNYEAQ (reference sequence). The CDR3 runs to 13 residues. The CDR3 DNA is TGTGCTAGCAGCGTCGCCCGGGAAGATACGCAGTATTTT. Translated, it gives CASSVAREDTQYF. The whole variable domain, filled in from reference TRBV7-7 and TRBJ2-3, reads GAGVSQSPRYKVTKRGQDVTLRCDPISSHATLYWYQQALGQGPEFLTYFNYEAQPDKSGLPSDRFSAERPEGSISTLTIQRTEQRDSAMYRCASSVAREDTQYFGPGTRLTVL.

The CDR3 protein is CSVSGGSTDTQYF. Written as DNA, the CDR3 is TGCAGCGTTTCCGGGGGGTCCACAGATACGCAGTATTTT. The chain recombines TRBV29-1 with TRBJ2-3, with TRBD2 matching 7 bases. CDR1 and CDR2 from the germline V gene are SQVTM and ANQGSEA. V trimming: 5 bases; J trimming: 2 bases; junction bases outside the gene matches: 4. This CDR3 is 13 amino acids long.

The gene calls are TRBV30 and TRBJ1-2; no firm D call. CDR1 and CDR2 (germline): GTSNPN, SVGIG (reference sequence). The V gene lost 4 bases and the J gene lost 6 bases, with 15 bases spanning the gap. This CDR3 is 13 amino acids long. The CDR3 coding sequence is TGTGCCTGGAATGTTAGGCTCGAACATGGCTACACCTTC. Translated: CAWNVRLEHGYTF.

The chain employs TRBV10-3 and TRBJ1-1, with 8 bases that match TRBD1. Looked up from germline, CDR1 is ENHRY and CDR2 is SYGVKD. Trimming took 0 bases from V and 8 from J; bases not matched to a gene: 2. This CDR3 is built from 13 residues. The CDR3 reads CAISESRDREAFF. The DNA of the CDR3 is TGTGCCATCAGTGAGTCAAGGGACAGGGAAGCTTTCTTT.

CDR3 in amino acids: CSAQGGGEVYGYTF. The DNA for the CDR3 is TGCAGCGCCCAGGGGGGGGGCGAAGTCTATGGCTACACCTTC. The genes are TRBV29-1 and TRBJ1-2; 7 bases are a match to TRBD1. This CDR3 comprises 14 residues. Germline V gene lookup returns CDR1 SQVTM and CDR2 ANQGSEA. V shed 7 bases, J shed 4 bases, and the junction held 12 bases outside the gene matches. The variable domain in full, with the rest retrieved from reference TRBV29-1 and TRBJ1-2, is SAVISQKPSRDICQRGTSLTIQCQVDSQVTMMFWYRQQPGQSLTLIATANQGSEATYESGFVIDKFPISRPNLTFSTLTVSNMSPEDSSIYLCSAQGGGEVYGYTFGSGTRLTVV.

The chain uses TRBV20-1 and TRBJ2-4; D is possibly TRBD1 or TRBD2 (6 bases each). The CDR3 is 14 residues long. Deletions cut 6 bases from V and 9 bases from J, with 21 bases between. The germline V gene encodes CDR1 DFQATT and CDR2 SNEGSKA (reference sequence). The CDR3 coding sequence is TGCAGTGCAGCCCCCGGGGGCGATGCTAGCATTCAGTACTTC. Its translation is CSAAPGGDASIQYF.

This sequence joins TRBV5-1 and TRBJ1-5, with D perhaps TRBD1 (6 bases). The CDR3 sequence is 15 residues long. Germline CDR1 SGHRS, CDR2 YFSETQ. Trimming removed 0 bases from V and 6 bases from J, with 13 bases in between. The CDR3 DNA reads as TGCGCCAGCAGCTTGGGGACAGCCTTTTCTCAGCCCCAGCATTTT. Protein product: CASSLGTAFSQPQHF.

V gene TRBV10-3 combines with J gene TRBJ2-1, with 12 bases identical to TRBD2. V was clipped by 2 bases and J by 9 bases; unmatched bases: 5. Germline V lookup: CDR1 ENHRY, CDR2 SYGVKD. The CDR3 spans 15 residues. Here the CDR3 DNA reads TGTGCCATCAGTGAGCTAGCGGGAGGGATAGCTGAGCAGTTCTTC. As protein: CAISELAGGIAEQFF.

The V call is TRBV24-1, the J call TRBJ2-1; 9 bases match TRBD1. Germline V CDR1 and CDR2: KGHDR, SFDVKD. Unmatched junction bases numbered 6, after V lost 3 bases and J lost 10 bases. There are 14 residues in the CDR3. DNA for the CDR3: TGTGCCACCAGTGATCTCCGGACAGGGGACGAGCAGTTCTTC. It yields the protein CATSDLRTGDEQFF.

This clonotype was seen a single time. The chain uses TRBV29-1 and TRBJ1-1; D is ambiguous. The CDR3 is 13 residues long. Germline CDR1 reads SQVTM; CDR2 reads ANQGSEA. Trimming removed 7 bases from V and 0 bases from J, with 12 bases in between. The CDR3 nucleotides read TGCAGCGCCGAGGTCAGCATGAACACTGAAGCTTTCTTT. This gives the protein CSAEVSMNTEAFF.